Each of the 27 T cell receptor beta chains below was sequenced from the same sample in a study of cytomegalovirus exposure and HLA in healthy donors. The study ran its PCR with 60 Vbeta and 13 Jbeta primers. The protocol was immunoSEQ multiplex PCR, while the TCRdb copy is restricted to in-frame clones and leaves out a portion. The sample holds 50,000 or so clones, about 72% seen once. Sequenced sample: PBMCs. The receptors shown here come from a man between 25 and 39 years old in good health and CMV-seronegative.

This clone came up a few times. The CDR3 nucleotides read TGTGCCAGCAGCAAAGCAAGCTTCAATGAGCAGTTCTTC. Protein: CASSKASFNEQFF. J is TRBJ2-1 and V is TRBV21-1; the table gives TRBD2 as D, unverified against the DNA. TRBV21-1 is deemed a pseudogene. CDR3 length: 13 amino acids.

This chain's CDR3 is CATSRGGSNQPQHF. The CDR3 nucleotides read TGTGCCACGTCGCGGGGGGGTAGCAATCAGCCCCAGCATTTT. The chain uses TRBV25-1 and TRBJ1-5; D possibly corresponds to TRBD1 (5 bases). This CDR3 comprises 14 residues. Per the germline V gene, CDR1 is MGHDK and CDR2 is SYGVNS. The ends were cut back, 10 bases at V and 0 bases at J, with 13 bases in the middle.

Worth noting for this clone: A read error is likely here: a far larger clone is one base away. J is TRBJ2-7 and V is TRBV2; 7 nucleotides line up with TRBD2. V lost 3 bases, J lost 8 bases, and 13 bases stayed unmatched. From germline, CDR1 is SNHLY and CDR2 FYNNEI. CDR3 length: 15 amino acids. CDR3 DNA sequence: TGTGCCAGCAGTGAGTTGGCGGGAGCTTCTGTGCAGCAGTACGTC. Its translation: CASSELAGASVQQYV.

The chain employs TRBV7-2 and TRBJ2-5; no definite D call. V was pared by 5 bases and J by 4 bases, with 5 bases between. The CDR3 has 11 residues. CDR1 and CDR2 (germline): SGHTA, FQGNSA. CDR3 residues: CASSPLETQYF. The CDR3 coding sequence is TGTGCCAGCAGCCCCCTAGAGACCCAGTACTTC.

This chain links TRBV6-6 with TRBJ1-5; TRBD1 matches at 8 bases. The V and J ends lost 2 bases and 5 bases, in that order; junction bases with no gene match: 2. Germline values: CDR1 MNHNY, CDR2 SVGAGI (reference sequence). The CDR3 length is 14 residues. As DNA, the CDR3 is TGTGCCAGCAGTTACGGACAGGGATATCAGCCCCAGCATTTT. Amino acid sequence: CASSYGQGYQPQHF.

The chain is built from TRBV5-1 and TRBJ2-7; 11 positions match TRBD1. Germline V gene data show CDR1 as SGHRS and CDR2 as YFSETQ. The CDR3 covers 15 residues. V lost 4 bases, J lost 7 bases, and 10 bases stayed unmatched. The CDR3 reads CASSRGRTGGEEQYF. CDR3 DNA sequence: TGCGCCAGCAGCCGGGGGCGGACAGGGGGCGAGGAGCAGTACTTC.

The gene calls are TRBV25-1 and TRBJ1-1, with D possibly being TRBD1 (6 bases). CDR1 is MGHDK, CDR2 SYGVNS, per germline. V dropped 8 bases and J dropped 4 bases, with 17 bases sitting between them. The CDR3 length is 14 residues. The CDR3 nucleotides are TGTGCCAGCTCCGACGGGGGGCCAGTCACTGAAGCTTTCTTT. It specifies CASSDGGPVTEAFF.

The chain uses TRBV29-1 and TRBJ2-7; TRBD1 is a possible D gene (6 bases). Germline V gene lookup returns CDR1 SQVTM and CDR2 ANQGSEA. V was trimmed by 8 bases and J by 6 bases, leaving 14 bases between them. This CDR3 region has 11 residues. The CDR3 loop reads CSITGTFEQYF. The CDR3 region has the DNA TGCAGCATAACCGGGACATTCGAGCAGTACTTC.

This sequence joins TRBV27 and TRBJ2-1, with 16 bases matching TRBD2. V lost 0 bases, J lost 13 bases, and 6 bases stayed unmatched. Germline loops: CDR1 MNHEY, CDR2 SMNVEV (reference sequence). The CDR3 consists of 16 residues. CDR3 sequence reads: CASSLSGLAGGKSQFF. The CDR3 DNA follows: TGTGCCAGCAGTTTATCGGGACTAGCGGGAGGGAAGAGTCAGTTCTTC.

This clone was seen only a few times. The chain carries TRBV19 and TRBJ2-1, with 14 bases aligning to TRBD2. V gave up 4 bases and J gave up 4 bases; unmatched junction bases: 6. CDR1 and CDR2 (germline): LNHDA, SQIVND (reference sequence). The CDR3 is 17 amino acids. DNA for the CDR3: TGTGCCAGTAGTACAGGACTAGCGGGAGGATCGTACAATGAGCAGTTCTTC. Its translation: CASSTGLAGGSYNEQFF.

V usage is TRBV15 and J usage is TRBJ1-5, with 10 bases aligning to TRBD1. Trimming took 6 bases from V and 5 from J; bases not matched to a gene: 7. Germline CDR1 LNHNV, CDR2 YYDKDF (reference sequence). The CDR3 loop spans 15 amino acids. CDR3 in amino acids: CATRGQGNWHQPQHF. The CDR3, as DNA: TGTGCCACCAGGGGACAGGGGAATTGGCATCAGCCCCAGCATTTT.

J is TRBJ1-2 and V is TRBV5-4, with D perhaps TRBD1 (6 bases). The germline V gene has CDR1 SGHNT and CDR2 YYREEE (reference sequence). Trimming took off 2 bases at V and 6 bases at J, with 11 bases between the two ends. The CDR3 has 13 amino acids. The CDR3 sequence: CASSLQGVNGYTF. In nucleotides, the CDR3 is TGTGCCAGCAGCTTACAGGGAGTTAATGGCTACACCTTC.

The gene calls are TRBV7-2 and TRBJ2-7, with 9 bases identical to TRBD1. J gave up 4 bases and V 1 base, and 5 bases lay outside the gene matches. The CDR3 loop spans 15 amino acids. Germline V gene lookup returns CDR1 SGHTA and CDR2 FQGNSA. DNA for the CDR3: TGTGCCAGCAGCTTAGGAGGACAGGGGTTGTACGAGCAGTACTTC. The encoded protein is CASSLGGQGLYEQYF. Variable domain in full (rest from reference TRBV7-2 and TRBJ2-7): GAGVSQSPSNKVTEKGKDVELRCDPISGHTALYWYRQSLGQGLEFLIYFQGNSAPDKSGLPSDRFSAERTGGSVSTLTIQRTQQEDSAVYLCASSLGGQGLYEQYFGPGTRLTVT.

The rearrangement joins TRBV5-1 to TRBJ2-2; tentatively, D is TRBD1 (5 bases). The CDR3 runs 14 residues. Trimming took 4 bases from V and 0 from J, leaving 7 bases between them. Germline V CDR1 and CDR2: SGHRS, YFSETQ. CDR3 protein: CASSPGSNTGELFF. Here the CDR3 DNA reads TGCGCCAGCAGCCCAGGGTCGAACACCGGGGAGCTGTTTTTT.

The chain employs TRBV29-1 and TRBJ2-1; TRBD2 agrees at 8 bases. Unmatched junction bases numbered 9, after V lost 0 bases and J lost 8 bases. Germline CDR1 is SQVTM and CDR2 is ANQGSEA. This CDR3 region has 15 residues. The CDR3 spells CSVEDEAGVTDEQFF. The DNA of the CDR3 is TGCAGCGTTGAAGATGAAGCGGGAGTGACTGATGAGCAGTTCTTC.

The V call is TRBV5-6, the J call TRBJ1-1; no definite D call. CDR3 length: 15 residues. Looked up from germline, CDR1 is SGHDT and CDR2 is YYEEEE. V lost 1 base and J 0 bases, leaving 10 bases between the germline ends. CDR3 sequence reads: CASSLSGFMNTEAFF. The CDR3 DNA follows: TGTGCCAGCAGCTTGTCAGGCTTCATGAACACTGAAGCTTTCTTT.

The J gene is TRBJ2-3, the V gene TRBV7-2, with D maybe TRBD2 (6 bases). The CDR3 has 14 amino acids. The germline V and J ends were trimmed by 1 base and 8 bases, with 13 bases remaining between them. Germline V gene lookup returns CDR1 SGHTA and CDR2 FQGNSA. The CDR3 sequence: CASSLVGGTGTQYF. The DNA of the CDR3 is TGTGCCAGCAGCTTAGTCGGCGGGACTGGTACGCAGTATTTT.

The chain carries TRBV20-1 and TRBJ2-7, with TRBD2 as a possible D gene (5 bases). The V end was cut by 8 bases, the J end by 8 bases, with 16 bases between. CDR3 length: 11 residues. Germline V lookup: CDR1 DFQATT, CDR2 SNEGSKA (reference sequence). This CDR3 reads CSCRAEEKQYF. For the CDR3, the DNA is TGCAGTTGTAGGGCGGAGGAAAAGCAGTACTTC.

This clone was counted between two and nine times. The chain is built from TRBV4-1 and TRBJ1-2; maybe TRBD1 (5 bases). The CDR3 has 15 amino acids. In germline, CDR1 is MGHRA, CDR2 YSYEKL. V was pared by 1 base and J by 5 bases, with 14 bases between. The CDR3 DNA reads TGCGCCAGCAGCCAAGCTGGGGGTGGGAGGTATGGCTACACCTTC. Translating gives CASSQAGGGRYGYTF.

This rearrangement joins TRBV10-3 to TRBJ2-1, with D perhaps TRBD2 (5 bases). Germline V CDR1 and CDR2: ENHRY, SYGVKD. Trimming removed 4 bases from V and 7 bases from J, with 20 bases in between. The CDR3 totals 16 residues. The CDR3 DNA is TGTGCCATCAGTGGAAACTTAGCCTCACGGGGTAATGAGCAGTTCTTC. Amino acids: CAISGNLASRGNEQFF.

This sequence joins TRBV6-1 and TRBJ1-2; 7 bases agree with TRBD1. The CDR3 extends over 12 amino acids. Germline CDR1 reads MNHNS; CDR2 reads SASEGT. Trimming at V came to 4 bases and at J to 7 bases, leaving 3 bases not matched to a gene. In DNA, the CDR3 is TGTGCCAGCAGTGGACAGGGTGGTGGCTACACCTTC. It codes for CASSGQGGGYTF.

The chain recombines TRBV4-1 with TRBJ2-5; D perhaps matches TRBD2 (5 bases). V lost 0 bases and J lost 5, with 10 bases in between. Germline-derived CDR1 and CDR2 are MGHRA and YSYEKL. The CDR3 length is 14 residues. The CDR3 is CASSQDGERETQYF. The DNA of the CDR3 is TGCGCCAGCAGCCAAGATGGGGAGAGGGAGACCCAGTACTTC.

This chain joins TRBV5-1 and TRBJ2-7; a possible D gene is TRBD2 (5 bases). The CDR3 extends over 13 amino acids. Germline V gene data show CDR1 as SGHRS and CDR2 as YFSETQ. V gave up 4 bases and J gave up 2 bases, with 10 bases separating them. The CDR3 sequence: CASSAGVTYEQYF. In DNA form, the CDR3 reads TGCGCCAGCAGCGCGGGTGTTACCTACGAGCAGTACTTC.

The V and J genes are TRBV7-9 and TRBJ2-5, with 11 positions matching TRBD2. The CDR3 consists of 16 residues. The germline V gene has CDR1 SEHNR and CDR2 FQNEAQ (reference sequence). The ends lost 1 base at V and 4 bases at J; junction bases unmatched: 5. The CDR3 region is CASSLGWLAGGETQYF. The CDR3 DNA reads TGTGCCAGCAGCTTAGGCTGGCTAGCGGGAGGAGAGACCCAGTACTTC.

The chain combines TRBV6-4 with TRBJ2-1; D is unresolved. The germline V and J ends were trimmed by 7 bases and 3 bases, with 13 bases remaining between them. The CDR3 has 14 amino acids. CDR1 MRHNA and CDR2 SNTAGT come from the germline V gene. The CDR3 nucleotides read TGTGCCAGCACGCGTAACCCTGGCTACAATGAGCAGTTCTTC. This codes for CASTRNPGYNEQFF.

This clone was detected only a few times. V gene TRBV10-3 combines with J gene TRBJ2-7; possibly TRBD2 for D (5 bases). The CDR3 has 14 residues. V shed 7 bases and J shed 4 bases, with 17 bases lying between them. Germline-derived CDR1 and CDR2 are ENHRY and SYGVKD. The CDR3 is CAIMPGGGSYEQYF. The CDR3 DNA reads as TGTGCCATCATGCCAGGAGGCGGATCTTACGAGCAGTACTTC.

V is TRBV5-4 and J is TRBJ2-1; D ambiguous. Trimming left V 2 bases short and J 8 bases short, with 11 bases between. Germline V gives CDR1 SGHNT, CDR2 YYREEE (reference sequence). CDR3 length: 13 residues. CDR3 protein: CASSFYGRDEQFF. The CDR3 DNA reads TGTGCCAGCAGCTTTTACGGCCGGGATGAGCAGTTCTTC.